This T cell receptor (beta chain) was found in a study of graft-versus-host responses after intestinal transplantation. Study details: Multivisceral, liver-intestinal, or isolated intestinal transplants were given to recipients. Every transplant recipient was induced with anti-thymocyte globulin, then maintained on tacrolimus and steroids for two to four years.

Sequencing used immunoSEQ multiplex PCR; TCRdb keeps in-frame clones, though not all of them. This table holds fewer than 90,000 clones, less than 95% found once. As concerns this clone: The antigen remains undetermined.

V lost 7 bases, J lost 7 bases, and 15 bases stayed unmatched. Germline CDR1 and CDR2: MDHEN and SYDVKM. The CDR3 contains 16 residues. Findings and limits, study-wide: There were GvH clones found in recipient marrow, and some of them appeared first in ileum or blood. Early post-transplant falls in HvG clones accompanied the peak levels of circulating GvH clones.

The TCR comes from a human donor who was the organ donor for an intestinal transplant. V and J are TRBV28 and TRBJ1-1; 10 nucleotides agree with TRBD1. The sequencing here drew on unstimulated CD4+ T cells sorted from spleen or lymph node cells, taken before transplant. For the CDR3, the DNA is TGTGCCAGCATCCCCATGGGACAGGGGTCCCACTTTGAAGCTTTCTTT. Translated: CASIPMGQGSHFEAFF.